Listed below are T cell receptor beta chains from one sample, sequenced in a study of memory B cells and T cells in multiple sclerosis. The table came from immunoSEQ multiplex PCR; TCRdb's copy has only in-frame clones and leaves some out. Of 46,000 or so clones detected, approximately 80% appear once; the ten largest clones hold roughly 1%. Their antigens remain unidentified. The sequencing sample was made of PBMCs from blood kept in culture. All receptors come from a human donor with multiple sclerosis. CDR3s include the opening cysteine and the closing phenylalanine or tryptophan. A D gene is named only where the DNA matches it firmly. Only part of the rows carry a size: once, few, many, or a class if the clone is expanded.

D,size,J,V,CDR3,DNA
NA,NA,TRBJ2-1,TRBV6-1,CATRATRGYNEQFF,TGTGCCACCCGGGCTACGCGGGGCTACAATGAGCAGTTCTTC
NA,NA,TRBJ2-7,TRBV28,CAKLYSSYEQYF,TGTGCCAAACTCTACAGCTCCTACGAGCAGTACTTC
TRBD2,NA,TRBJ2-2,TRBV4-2,CATLSGDGELFF,TGTGCCACCCTCAGCGGGGACGGGGAGCTGTTTTTT
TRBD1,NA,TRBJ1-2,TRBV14,CASSQEIQGAYGYTF,TGTGCCAGCAGCCAAGAAATCCAGGGGGCCTATGGCTACACCTTC
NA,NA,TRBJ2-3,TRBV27,CASSFGKARGTDTQYF,TGTGCCAGCAGTTTCGGGAAGGCCAGGGGCACAGATACGCAGTATTTT
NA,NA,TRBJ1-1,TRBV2,CASSEALGGNTEAFF,TGTGCCAGCAGTGAAGCGCTTGGCGGGAACACTGAAGCTTTCTTT
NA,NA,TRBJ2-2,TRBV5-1,CASSRTRGTGELFF,TGCGCCAGCAGCCGCACCAGAGGGACCGGGGAGCTGTTTTTT
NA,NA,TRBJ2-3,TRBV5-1,CASSSGRNTDTQYF,TGCGCCAGCAGCTCGGGCCGAAACACAGATACGCAGTATTTT
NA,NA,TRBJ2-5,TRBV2,CASSPDPRRETQYF,TGTGCCAGCAGCCCGGACCCTAGGAGGGAGACCCAGTACTTC
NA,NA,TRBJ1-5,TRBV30,CAWRQGRGQPQHF,TGTGCCTGGAGACAGGGACGCGGACAGCCCCAGCATTTT
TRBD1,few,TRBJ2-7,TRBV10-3,CAISRDSSYEQYF,TGTGCCATCAGCCGGGACAGCTCCTACGAGCAGTACTTC
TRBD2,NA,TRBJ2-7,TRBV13,CASSPRSSGGLYEQYF,TGTGCCAGCAGCCCCCGCTCAAGCGGGGGGCTCTACGAGCAGTACTTC
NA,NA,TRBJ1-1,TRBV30,CAWSVRGNTEAFF,TGTGCCTGGAGTGTACGAGGGAACACTGAAGCTTTCTTT
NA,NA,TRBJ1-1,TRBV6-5,CASSGKSWGTEAFF,TGTGCCAGCAGCGGTAAAAGTTGGGGAACTGAAGCTTTCTTT
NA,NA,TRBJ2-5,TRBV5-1,CASSLLSGEETQYF,TGCGCCAGCAGCTTGCTTAGCGGAGAAGAGACCCAGTACTTC
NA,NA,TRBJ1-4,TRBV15,CATSRDMSRSVEKLFF,TGTGCCACCAGCAGAGATATGAGTCGGTCGGTTGAAAAACTGTTTTTT
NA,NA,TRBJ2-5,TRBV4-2,CASSQDLTGEEQETQYF,TGTGCCAGCAGCCAAGACCTAACGGGCGAGGAACAAGAGACCCAGTACTTC
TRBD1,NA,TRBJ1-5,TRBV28,CASSSHRADRASQPQHF,TGTGCCAGCAGTTCCCACCGAGCCGACAGGGCTAGTCAGCCCCAGCATTTT
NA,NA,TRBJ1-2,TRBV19,CASSSPGSSLGGYTF,TGTGCCAGTAGTAGTCCGGGGTCAAGTCTCGGGGGCTACACCTTC
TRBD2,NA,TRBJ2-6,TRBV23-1,CASSHCRSGVYSGANVLTF,TGCGCCAGCAGTCACTGCCGTAGCGGGGTCTACTCTGGGGCCAACGTCCTGACTTTC
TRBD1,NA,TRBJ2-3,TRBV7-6,CASSSSRQGVERGW,TGTGCCAGCAGCTCTTCCAGACAGGGGGTGGAGAGGGGTTGG
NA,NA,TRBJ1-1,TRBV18,CASSPSPPDTEAFF,TGTGCCAGCTCACCCTCCCCGCCCGACACTGAAGCTTTCTTT
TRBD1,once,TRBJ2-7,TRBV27,CASRRRTGGYEQYF,TGTGCCTCACGAAGAAGGACAGGGGGCTACGAGCAGTACTTC
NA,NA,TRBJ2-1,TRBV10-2,CASKDEVYEQFF,TGCGCCAGCAAGGACGAGGTATATGAGCAGTTCTTC
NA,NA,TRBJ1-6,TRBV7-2,CASSLEAISSLHF,TGTGCCAGCAGCTTAGAAGCCATCTCTTCCCTCCACTTT
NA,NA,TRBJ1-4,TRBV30,CAWSPWWRRFATNEKLFF,TGTGCCTGGTCCCCGTGGTGGAGGAGGTTTGCAACTAATGAAAAACTGTTTTTT
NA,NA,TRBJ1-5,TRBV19,CASSIPGYSNQPQHF,TGTGCCAGTAGTATACCAGGATATAGCAATCAGCCCCAGCATTTT
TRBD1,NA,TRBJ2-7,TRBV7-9,CASRGQGTYEQYF,TGTGCCAGCAGAGGACAGGGGACCTACGAGCAGTACTTC
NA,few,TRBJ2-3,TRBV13,CASSLQRGLRLTDTQYF,TGTGCCAGCAGCCTCCAACGGGGACTCCGACTCACAGATACGCAGTATTTT
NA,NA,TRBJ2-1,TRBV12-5,CASGGGLAHEQFF,TGTGCTAGTGGTGGGGGGCTAGCCCATGAGCAGTTCTTC
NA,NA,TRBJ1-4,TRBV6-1,CASSIQGGGEKLFF,TGTGCCAGCAGCATACAGGGAGGCGGTGAAAAACTGTTTTTT
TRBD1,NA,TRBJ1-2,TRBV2,CASSDRDSPNYGYTF,TGTGCCAGCAGCGATAGGGACAGCCCTAACTATGGCTACACCTTC
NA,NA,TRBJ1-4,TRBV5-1,CVSSLWQGQGEKLFF,TGCGTCAGCAGCTTGTGGCAGGGGCAGGGAGAAAAACTGTTTTTT
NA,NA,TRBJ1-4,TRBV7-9,CASSFGGFEKLFF,TGTGCCAGCAGCTTTGGGGGTTTTGAAAAACTGTTTTTT
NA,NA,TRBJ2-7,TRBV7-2,CASSLGPGYEQYF,TGTGCCAGCAGCTTAGGACCGGGCTACGAGCAGTACTTC
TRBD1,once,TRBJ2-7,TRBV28,CASSLTGQGAKYEQYF,TGTGCCAGCAGTTTGACGGGACAGGGGGCGAAGTACGAGCAGTACTTC
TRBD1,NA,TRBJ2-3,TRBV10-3,CAISRRDRGRNTQYF,TGTGCCATCAGTCGCCGGGACAGGGGGCGGAATACGCAGTATTTT
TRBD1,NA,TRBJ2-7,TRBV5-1,CASSRTQGAYEQYF,TGCGCCAGCAGCCGAACACAGGGGGCTTACGAGCAGTACTTC
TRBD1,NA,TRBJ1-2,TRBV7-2,CASSPRQGPIYGYTF,TGTGCCAGCAGCCCACGACAGGGACCTATCTATGGCTACACCTTC
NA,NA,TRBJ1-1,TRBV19,CASTMGGYTEAFF,TGTGCCAGTACCATGGGGGGTTATACTGAAGCTTTCTTT
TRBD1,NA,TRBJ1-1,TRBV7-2,CASSRNRGLPEAFF,TGTGCCAGCAGCAGAAACAGGGGGCTCCCTGAAGCTTTCTTT
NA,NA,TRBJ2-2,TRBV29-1,CSVEDRTGELFF,TGCAGCGTGGAAGACAGAACCGGGGAGCTGTTTTTT
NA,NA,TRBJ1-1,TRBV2,CASAQGLNTEAFF,TGTGCCAGCGCACAGGGATTGAACACTGAAGCTTTCTTT
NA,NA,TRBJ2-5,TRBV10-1,CASSEADKETQYF,TGCGCCAGCAGTGAAGCAGACAAAGAGACCCAGTACTTC
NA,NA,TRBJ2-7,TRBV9,CASSVGGGRIYEQYF,TGTGCCAGCAGCGTAGGAGGGGGGAGAATCTACGAGCAGTACTTC
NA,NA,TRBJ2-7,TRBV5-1,CASSLGGRGAYEQYF,TGCGCCAGCAGCTTGGGAGGAAGGGGGGCCTACGAGCAGTACTTC